The 21 T cell receptor beta chains presented below share a single source sample, sequenced in a study of cytomegalovirus exposure and HLA in healthy donors. PCR involved 60 Vbeta and 13 Jbeta primers. Sequencing used immunoSEQ multiplex PCR; TCRdb keeps in-frame clones, though not all of them. The sample lists about 130,000 clones; 75% to 85% were seen once. The sequenced sample consisted of PBMCs. The receptors stem from a man aged 25 to 45 in good health and CMV-seronegative.

The chain carries TRBV19 and TRBJ2-3, with D maybe TRBD2 (6 bases). CDR3 length: 13 residues. Germline CDR1 and CDR2: LNHDA and SQIVND (reference sequence). Trimming removed 5 bases at V and 6 bases at J, with 12 bases between. For the CDR3, the DNA is TGTGCCAGTAGTCTTGGGGGGTCGGATACGCAGTATTTT. Translated, it gives CASSLGGSDTQYF.

The chain carries TRBV29-1 and TRBJ2-2; weak D call: TRBD2 (6 bases). The V and J ends lost 7 bases and 1 base respectively, with 10 bases between them. The germline CDR1 and CDR2 sequences are SQVTM and ANQGSEA. The CDR3 totals 13 residues. As DNA, the CDR3 is TGCAGCGCGAATAGCGGGAACACCGGGGAGCTGTTTTTT. This sequence encodes CSANSGNTGELFF.

The DNA for the CDR3 is TGCGCCAGCAGCCAATATACTAGCAGGAATGAGCAGTTCTTC. Protein product: CASSQYTSRNEQFF. The chain couples TRBV4-3 to TRBJ2-1, with a possible D match to TRBD2 (6 bases). The CDR3 loop spans 14 amino acids. Germline CDR1 LGHNA, CDR2 YSLEER. The V gene lost 2 bases and the J gene lost 7 bases, with 12 bases spanning the gap.

The CDR3 region has the DNA TGTGCCAGCAGTGATGGGACAGACTATGAAGCTTTCTTT. Its protein product is CASSDGTDYEAFF. V usage is TRBV28 and J usage is TRBJ1-1; 7 bases are a match to TRBD1. Germline CDR1 reads MDHEN; CDR2 reads SYDVKM. This CDR3 region has 13 residues. Trimming removed 5 bases from V and 7 bases from J; junction bases left unmatched: 7.

The chain couples TRBV7-2 to TRBJ2-5; D may be TRBD1 (5 bases). Germline V gene lookup returns CDR1 SGHTA and CDR2 FQGNSA. This CDR3 has 15 amino acids. V lost 4 bases, J lost 0 bases, and 12 bases lay in between. The CDR3 coding sequence is TGTGCCAGCAGCTCTCACAGGAAGTACCAAGAGACCCAGTACTTC. It translates to CASSSHRKYQETQYF.

This clone was seen at least ten times. V gene TRBV5-1 combines with J gene TRBJ2-2, with 7 bases aligning to TRBD2. The CDR3 consists of 14 residues. The junction had 2 bases not matched to a gene; V was cut back by 0 bases and J by 6 bases. CDR1 is SGHRS, CDR2 YFSETQ, per germline. CDR3 in amino acids: CASSLEGRAGELFF. CDR3 in DNA: TGCGCCAGCAGCTTGGAGGGGAGGGCCGGGGAGCTGTTTTTT. Combining the CDR3 with reference TRBV5-1 and TRBJ2-2 gives the whole variable domain KAGVTQTPRYLIKTRGQQVTLSCSPISGHRSVSWYQQTPGQGLQFLFEYFSETQRNKGNFPGRFSGRQFSNSRSEMNVSTLELGDSALYLCASSLEGRAGELFFGEGSRLTVL.

The V gene is TRBV28, the J gene TRBJ2-5; 11 bases are shared with TRBD2. This CDR3 comprises 15 residues. The V gene end was trimmed by 2 bases and the J gene end by 1 base; junction bases not matched to a gene: 0. CDR1 is MDHEN and CDR2 is SYDVKM in the germline V gene. CDR3 sequence: CASSLLAGGQETQYF. For the CDR3, the DNA is TGTGCCAGCAGTTTACTAGCGGGAGGCCAAGAGACCCAGTACTTC.

The V and J genes are TRBV6-6 and TRBJ2-7; 8 bases line up with TRBD1. Germline assignment: CDR1 MNHNY and CDR2 SVGAGI (reference sequence). V lost 8 bases and J lost 1; bases outside the gene matches: 10. The CDR3 covers 15 residues. The CDR3 is CASGTGTGHSYEQYF. In nucleotides, the CDR3 is TGTGCCAGCGGCACCGGGACAGGCCATTCCTACGAGCAGTACTTC.

The chain recombines TRBV19 with TRBJ2-7, with 8 bases lining up with TRBD1. Germline CDR1 reads LNHDA; CDR2 reads SQIVND (reference sequence). Unmatched junction bases numbered 5, after V lost 1 base and J lost 3 bases. The CDR3 spans 15 residues. CDR3 coding DNA: TGTGCCAGTAGTATAGGACAGGGGAGTATCTACGAGCAGTACTTC. It is translated as CASSIGQGSIYEQYF.

The V and J genes are TRBV19 and TRBJ1-2, with TRBD1 as a possible D gene (5 bases). Trimming shortened V by 4 bases and J by 4 bases, and 7 bases separated the two germline ends. CDR1 and CDR2 (germline): LNHDA, SQIVND (reference sequence). The CDR3 covers 12 residues. CDR3 DNA sequence: TGTGCCAGTAGTAGGGACTTCTATGGCTACACCTTC. It yields the protein CASSRDFYGYTF.

This clone was counted a few times. The V call is TRBV27, the J call TRBJ2-1; a weak D match, TRBD2 (5 bases). Trimming took 5 bases from V and 2 from J, leaving 19 bases between them. This CDR3 region has 17 residues. The germline V gene encodes CDR1 MNHEY and CDR2 SMNVEV (reference sequence). The DNA of the CDR3 is TGTGCCAGCAGTCCCCTGTTGTCAGCGGCCGCCTACAATGAGCAGTTCTTC. The encoded protein is CASSPLLSAAAYNEQFF.

CDR3: CASSLDPGLSFF. CDR3 sequence (DNA): TGCGCCAGCAGCCTGGACCCGGGACTCTCGTTCTTC. The V gene is TRBV5-1, the J gene TRBJ2-1; tentatively, D is TRBD2 (6 bases). The CDR3 consists of 12 residues. Germline V gene data show CDR1 as SGHRS and CDR2 as YFSETQ. V was shortened by 4 bases and J by 15 bases, with 17 bases between the two germline ends.

This rearrangement joins TRBV7-2 to TRBJ2-5, with 11 bases that match TRBD1. V lost 2 bases, J lost 4 bases, and 6 bases stayed unmatched. This CDR3 comprises 16 residues. CDR1 and CDR2 from the germline V gene are SGHTA and FQGNSA. CDR3 protein: CASSLNGQGAAETQYF. CDR3 sequence (DNA): TGTGCCAGCAGCTTAAATGGACAGGGGGCGGCAGAGACCCAGTACTTC.

CDR3 sequence: CASSLDGAAGNTIYF. Written as DNA, the CDR3 is TGCGCCAGCAGCTTGGACGGAGCCGCTGGAAACACCATATATTTT. The V and J genes are TRBV5-1 and TRBJ1-3; unclear D gene. Trimming took off 0 bases at V and 2 bases at J, with 9 bases between the two ends. The germline gives CDR1 SGHRS, CDR2 YFSETQ. This CDR3 region has 15 residues.

The V call is TRBV28, the J call TRBJ2-5; 10 bases fit TRBD1. J was trimmed by 7 bases and V by 0 bases; bases with no gene match: 2. Germline assignment: CDR1 MDHEN and CDR2 SYDVKM. The length of the CDR3 is 14 residues. The CDR3 spells CASSLWRTGGTQYF. The CDR3, as DNA: TGTGCCAGCAGTTTATGGAGGACAGGGGGGACCCAGTACTTC.

The sample holds one count of this clone. CDR3 coding DNA: TGTGCCAGCAAAAGTGTAGCGGGAGGCGAGCAGTTCTTC. Its protein product is CASKSVAGGEQFF. The gene calls are TRBV2 and TRBJ2-1, with 10 bases aligning to TRBD2. J was trimmed by 10 bases and V by 7 bases; bases with no gene match: 7. The CDR3 contains 13 residues. Germline V gives CDR1 SNHLY, CDR2 FYNNEI.

This clone has just a few counts. The chain combines TRBV5-1 with TRBJ1-4, with 8 bases lining up with TRBD1. This CDR3 has 14 residues. Germline CDR1 reads SGHRS; CDR2 reads YFSETQ. Trimming at V came to 4 bases and at J to 6 bases, leaving 5 bases not matched to a gene. CDR3 in amino acids: CASSPAGGYEKLFF. DNA of the CDR3: TGCGCCAGCAGCCCGGCAGGGGGCTATGAAAAACTGTTTTTT.

DNA of the CDR3: TGTGCCAGTAGTATACGCGGCCCCGACACTGAAGCTTTCTTT. It specifies CASSIRGPDTEAFF. The genes are TRBV19 and TRBJ1-1; D is uncertain. The CDR3 has 14 residues. Germline-derived CDR1 and CDR2 are LNHDA and SQIVND (reference sequence). V lost 2 bases and J lost 3, with 10 bases in between. The whole variable domain, remainder taken from reference TRBV19 and TRBJ1-1, is DGGITQSPKYLFRKEGQNVTLSCEQNLNHDAMYWYRQDPGQGLRLIYYSQIVNDFQKGDIAEGYSVSREKKESFPLTVTSAQKNPTAFYLCASSIRGPDTEAFFGQGTRLTVV.

The chain has TRBV7-3 and TRBJ2-3; 8 nucleotides agree with TRBD1. Germline V CDR1 and CDR2: SGHTA, FQGTGA. CDR3 length: 14 amino acids. J was trimmed by 5 bases and V by 5 bases; bases with no gene match: 6. The CDR3 loop reads CASSLTGGGDTQYF. The CDR3 DNA reads as TGTGCCAGCAGCCTTACAGGGGGAGGAGATACGCAGTATTTT.

This sequence joins TRBV12-5 and TRBJ1-1, with D maybe TRBD1 (6 bases). Trimming cost V 0 bases and J 8 bases, with 10 bases left between them. The CDR3 length is 13 residues. The V gene's germline CDR1 is LGHNT and CDR2 FRNRAP. The chain's CDR3 is CASGLVGRGEAFF. In nucleotides, the CDR3 is TGTGCTAGTGGTTTGGTAGGTAGGGGGGAAGCTTTCTTT.

This clone was recorded a few times. The rearrangement joins TRBV4-1 to TRBJ2-5, with TRBD2 matching over 10 bases. Germline trimming cut 0 bases from V and 0 bases from J; bases unmatched to any gene: 1. CDR3 size: 16 residues. Germline V lookup: CDR1 MGHRA, CDR2 YSYEKL. Here the CDR3 reads CASSQEGLADQETQYF. The DNA of the CDR3 is TGCGCCAGCAGCCAAGAAGGACTAGCGGACCAAGAGACCCAGTACTTC.